This TCR beta chain derives from a study of shared clonotypes between healthy human individuals. The CDR3 has 15 residues. V was cut by 3 bases and J by 1 base, with 13 bases left in between. From germline, CDR1 is SGDLS and CDR2 YYNGEE. Positively selected for CCR7, the CD45RO-negative cells used as naive CD8 cells excluded terminally differentiated effector memory CD45RA+ cells. This clone was seen a single time. The assay was immunoSEQ multiplex PCR, and TCRdb's table has in-frame clones only and misses some. The table has 2 million to 2.5 million clones, roughly 91% seen once. The sequence was obtained from a man between 18 and 35 years old in good health. Some clones in this sample may be carry-over from other donors' samples. The sequenced sample was naive CD8+ T cells from PBMCs. The chain joins TRBV9 to TRBJ1-1, with TRBD1 as a possible D gene (6 bases). CDR3 DNA: TGTGCCAGCAGCGCTGAGGGACAAAAGAACACTGAAGCTTTCTTT. This encodes CASSAEGQKNTEAFF.